One sample yielded the 26 T cell receptor beta chains listed below, sequenced in a study of T cell responses to AZD1222 COVID-19 vaccine (dated by TCRdb to the early 2020s). Explained via the paper, the time point label denotes: about 28 days (+/-7) after the second vaccine dose. The receptor library was made with the immunoSEQ multiplex PCR assay. In TCRdb, the immuneACCESS table is reduced to in-frame sequences with V and J assigned. These tables do not hold every clone; where another copy was compared, an unresolved V gene accounts for under half, and the others remain unexplained. The sample profile shows some 140,000 clones; nearly 90% of them were found once. The ten largest make up around 5.3% of the sample. This specimen consisted of peripheral blood, obtained 28 days after the second AZD1222 dose. All receptors come from an adult who received the AZD1222 COVID-19 vaccine.

The V gene is TRBV6-2 or TRBV6-3, the J gene TRBJ2-7; 10 bases are a match to TRBD2. CDR3 length equals 17 residues. Looked up from germline, CDR1 is MNHEY and CDR2 is SVGEGT. V shed 5 bases, J shed 2 bases, and the junction held 12 bases outside the gene matches. CDR3 sequence: CASSDPSGSGGAYEQYF. Written as DNA, the CDR3 is TGTGCCAGCAGTGACCCGTCCGGGAGCGGGGGGGCCTACGAGCAGTACTTC.

The V gene is TRBV18, the J gene TRBJ1-2; D is unresolved. Deletions cut 2 bases from V and 5 bases from J, with 15 bases between. The CDR3 consists of 15 residues. CDR1 and CDR2 (germline): KGHSH, LQKENI. The CDR3 reads CASSPGLDEGYGYTF. The CDR3 DNA follows: TGTGCCAGCTCACCAGGCCTGGATGAGGGTTATGGCTACACCTTC.

CDR3 protein: CASSTTGTGLSPLHF. In DNA, the CDR3 is TGTGCCAGCAGCACCACCGGGACAGGCCTTTCACCCCTCCACTTT. The J gene is TRBJ1-6, the V gene TRBV11-2, with TRBD1 matching over 8 bases. CDR3 length: 15 amino acids. V trimming: 5 bases; J trimming: 9 bases; junction bases outside the gene matches: 9. The germline V gene has CDR1 SGHAT and CDR2 FQNNGV.

In this sample, this clone turned up a few times. The rearrangement links TRBV14 to TRBJ2-2; perhaps TRBD2 as D (5 bases). The germline gives CDR1 SGHDN, CDR2 FVKESK. V lost 1 base and J 5 bases, leaving 8 bases between the germline ends. The CDR3 is 14 residues long. The CDR3 loop is CASSQGLITGELFF. CDR3 in DNA: TGTGCCAGCAGCCAAGGACTAATTACCGGGGAGCTGTTTTTT.

The rearrangement joins TRBV19 to TRBJ1-2; a possible D gene is TRBD1 (5 bases). Trimming removed 5 bases from V and 8 bases from J, with 15 bases in between. The CDR3 has 13 residues. Germline V lookup: CDR1 LNHDA, CDR2 SQIVND (reference sequence). The CDR3 DNA reads as TGTGCCAGTAGTGAAATGCCAGGGACGGGCTACACCTTC. Encoded protein: CASSEMPGTGYTF.

This rearrangement joins TRBV5-4 to TRBJ2-7, with 10 bases aligning to TRBD1. CDR3 size: 15 residues. Trimming removed 1 base from V and 3 bases from J; junction bases left unmatched: 4. Germline CDR1 is SGHNT and CDR2 is YYREEE (reference sequence). The CDR3 DNA follows: TGTGCCAGCAGCTTGTCCTGGACAGGGGGCTACGAGCAGTACTTC. Translating it yields CASSLSWTGGYEQYF.

The chain uses TRBV12-3 or TRBV12-4 and TRBJ1-1; D is uncertain. The CDR3 runs 10 residues. Deletions cut 6 bases from V and 8 bases from J, with 7 bases between. CDR3 nucleotides: TGTGCCAGCAGACAAGGCGAAGCTTTCTTT. Residues: CASRQGEAFF.

The chain joins TRBV5-1 to TRBJ1-6; no clear D. The CDR3 spans 13 residues. The V end was cut by 4 bases, the J end by 7 bases, with 9 bases between. Germline V lookup: CDR1 SGHRS, CDR2 YFSETQ. CDR3 residues: CASSRDQNSPLHF. The CDR3 DNA reads as TGCGCCAGCAGCAGGGATCAAAATTCACCCCTCCACTTT. Complete variable domain (other parts from reference TRBV5-1 and TRBJ1-6): KAGVTQTPRYLIKTRGQQVTLSCSPISGHRSVSWYQQTPGQGLQFLFEYFSETQRNKGNFPGRFSGRQFSNSRSEMNVSTLELGDSALYLCASSRDQNSPLHFGNGTRLTVT.

This clone appeared a few times. V usage is TRBV3-1 (or the pseudogene TRBV3-2) and J usage is TRBJ1-2; D is possibly TRBD1 (5 bases). Trimming took 0 bases from V and 8 from J, leaving 13 bases between them. CDR3 size: 14 residues. Germline V lookup: CDR1 LGHDT, CDR2 YNNKEL (reference sequence). The CDR3 loop reads CASSQEGTVWGYTF. The CDR3 nucleotides are TGTGCCAGCAGCCAAGAGGGGACTGTCTGGGGCTACACCTTC.

V gene TRBV7-8 combines with J gene TRBJ2-5, with TRBD2 matching 7 bases. The J segment lost 0 bases and the V segment lost 4 bases, leaving 2 bases of the junction unmatched. The CDR3 length is 14 residues. Germline values: CDR1 SGHVS, CDR2 FQNEAQ. The CDR3 nucleotides are TGTGCCAGCAGCTGGGGGGGGGACCAAGAGACCCAGTACTTC. Its translation: CASSWGGDQETQYF. The full variable domain, its missing parts supplied by reference TRBV7-8 and TRBJ2-5, is GAGVSQSPRYKVAKRGQDVALRCDPISGHVSLFWYQQALGQGPEFLTYFQNEAQLDKSGLPSDRFFAERPEGSVSTLKIQRTQQEDSAVYLCASSWGGDQETQYFGPGTRLLVL.

This clone was observed a few times. This chain links TRBV20-1 with TRBJ2-5; 9 bases fit TRBD1. Germline V gives CDR1 DFQATT, CDR2 SNEGSKA (reference sequence). The junction had 12 bases not matched to a gene; V was cut back by 3 bases and J by 4 bases. This CDR3 is built from 16 residues. CDR3 protein: CSASRDRVFRRETQYF. In DNA form, the CDR3 reads TGCAGTGCTAGTAGGGACAGGGTCTTCAGGCGAGAGACCCAGTACTTC.

The chain carries TRBV5-1 and TRBJ1-1, with D unresolved. CDR3 length: 13 residues. The V end lost 2 bases, the J end lost 1 base, and 6 bases lay between the germline ends. Germline assignment: CDR1 SGHRS and CDR2 YFSETQ. CDR3 region: CASSFSQNTEAFF. The CDR3 nucleotides read TGCGCCAGCAGCTTTAGCCAGAACACTGAAGCTTTCTTT.

The CDR3 loop is CASTSQGVSEKLFF. DNA of the CDR3: TGTGCCAGCACCTCGCAGGGTGTTAGTGAAAAACTGTTTTTT. V usage is TRBV2 and J usage is TRBJ1-4; a possible D gene is TRBD1 (5 bases). The germline CDR1 and CDR2 sequences are SNHLY and FYNNEI. Trimming pared 7 bases from V and 7 bases from J, leaving 16 bases between. The CDR3 spans 14 residues.

This chain links TRBV9 with TRBJ1-2; D unclear. Looked up from germline, CDR1 is SGDLS and CDR2 is YYNGEE. This CDR3 has 14 residues. Trimming pared 0 bases from V and 0 bases from J, leaving 6 bases between. The CDR3 loop is CASSVAVANYGYTF. Written as DNA, the CDR3 is TGTGCCAGCAGCGTAGCCGTTGCTAACTATGGCTACACCTTC.

This clone has only a few counts. The genes are TRBV3-1 (or the pseudogene TRBV3-2) and TRBJ2-7; D possibly corresponds to TRBD1 (5 bases). V gave up 0 bases and J gave up 5 bases, with 14 bases separating them. CDR1 LGHDT and CDR2 YNNKEL come from the germline V gene (reference sequence). This CDR3 spans 15 amino acids. This CDR3 reads CASSQEGQGMDEQYF. As DNA, the CDR3 is TGTGCCAGCAGCCAAGAGGGGCAGGGTATGGACGAGCAGTACTTC.

The chain combines TRBV7-8 with TRBJ1-2; no firm D call. Germline V lookup: CDR1 SGHVS, CDR2 FQNEAQ. V lost 1 base, J lost 1 base, and 4 bases lay in between. This CDR3 has 13 residues. This CDR3 reads CASSLGVNYGYTF. The DNA for the CDR3 is TGTGCCAGCAGCTTAGGGGTTAACTATGGCTACACCTTC.

The chain employs TRBV5-1 and TRBJ2-7; 12 positions match TRBD2. V dropped 4 bases and J dropped 4; count of bases not matched to a gene: 6. CDR1 is SGHRS, CDR2 YFSETQ, per germline. The CDR3 totals 15 residues. CDR3 loop: CASSAETSGGYEQYF. CDR3 sequence (DNA): TGCGCCAGCAGCGCGGAGACTAGCGGGGGATACGAGCAGTACTTC.

V gene TRBV5-1 combines with J gene TRBJ1-4, with TRBD1 identical over 7 bases. CDR1 and CDR2 from the germline V gene are SGHRS and YFSETQ. The CDR3 runs to 15 residues. With 2 bases clipped from V and 0 bases from J, the junction kept 1 base outside the gene matches. CDR3 sequence: CASSFGQATNEKLFF. CDR3 bases: TGCGCCAGCAGCTTTGGACAGGCAACTAATGAAAAACTGTTTTTT.

J is TRBJ1-1 and V is TRBV28, with a possible D match to TRBD1 (6 bases). V shed 3 bases and J shed 0 bases, with 14 bases lying between them. Germline V gives CDR1 MDHEN, CDR2 SYDVKM. This CDR3 comprises 16 residues. The CDR3 region has the DNA TGTGCCAGCAGTTTTCAAGGGGGAGGTGTGAACACTGAAGCTTTCTTT. Protein product: CASSFQGGGVNTEAFF.

The gene calls are TRBV6-2 or TRBV6-3 and TRBJ2-5; tentatively, D is TRBD1 or TRBD2 (5 bases each). Looked up from germline, CDR1 is MNHEY and CDR2 is SVGEGT. Trimming cost V 5 bases and J 5 bases, with 18 bases left between them. CDR3 size: 15 residues. CDR3 residues: CASSPRGRGEETQYF. The CDR3 DNA is TGTGCCAGCAGTCCCCGTGGTCGGGGCGAGGAGACCCAGTACTTC.

The chain has TRBV30 and TRBJ2-5; the D gene could be TRBD1 or TRBD2 (6 bases each). V was shortened by 2 bases and J by 4 bases, with 14 bases between the two germline ends. The CDR3 consists of 14 residues. From germline, CDR1 is GTSNPN and CDR2 SVGIG (reference sequence). The CDR3 coding sequence is TGTGCCTGGAGTCCCCCCGGGGGCCTAGAGACCCAGTACTTC. Translated: CAWSPPGGLETQYF.

This clone was detected only once. The V call is TRBV7-2, the J call TRBJ1-2; D unresolved. CDR1 and CDR2 from the germline V gene are SGHTA and FQGNSA. CDR3 length: 12 amino acids. V was trimmed by 1 base and J by 8 bases, leaving 8 bases between them. The CDR3 DNA reads TGTGCCAGCAGCTTAGAAGTGGGGGGCTACACCTTC. This sequence encodes CASSLEVGGYTF. Variable domain in full (rest from reference TRBV7-2 and TRBJ1-2): GAGVSQSPSNKVTEKGKDVELRCDPISGHTALYWYRQSLGQGLEFLIYFQGNSAPDKSGLPSDRFSAERTGGSVSTLTIQRTQQEDSAVYLCASSLEVGGYTFGSGTRLTVV.

The chain recombines TRBV3-1 (or the pseudogene TRBV3-2) with TRBJ1-2, with 7 bases matching TRBD1. The CDR3 is made up of 14 amino acids. Germline trimming cut 0 bases from V and 5 bases from J; bases unmatched to any gene: 3. CDR1 and CDR2 (germline): LGHDT, YNNKEL (reference sequence). The CDR3 DNA reads as TGTGCCAGCAGCCAAGAGTTGACAGGGTATGGCTACACCTTC. Translating gives CASSQELTGYGYTF.

The rearrangement links TRBV6-2 or TRBV6-3 to TRBJ1-2, with D possibly being TRBD1 (5 bases). The CDR3 length is 12 residues. Germline V gene data show CDR1 as MNHEY and CDR2 as SVGEGT. V gave up 4 bases and J gave up 9 bases, with 12 bases separating them. The CDR3 bases are TGTGCCAGCAGTTCCCAGGGAAGGAGCTACACCTTC. Amino acids: CASSSQGRSYTF.

The CDR3: CASSLAGPNSGANVLTF. CDR3 sequence (DNA): TGCGCCAGCAGCTTAGCGGGGCCGAACTCTGGGGCCAACGTCCTGACTTTC. This chain links TRBV5-1 with TRBJ2-6; 7 bases are shared with TRBD2. J lost 0 bases, V lost 2 bases, and 5 bases had no gene match. Germline V gene lookup returns CDR1 SGHRS and CDR2 YFSETQ. The CDR3 is 17 residues long.

The chain is built from TRBV2 and TRBJ1-6; D ambiguous. This CDR3 has 16 amino acids. The germline gives CDR1 SNHLY, CDR2 FYNNEI. Trimming stripped 3 bases from V and 5 bases from J, with 14 bases between. The CDR3 loop reads CASSDHWPRNNSPLHF. The CDR3 DNA sequence: TGTGCCAGCAGTGATCATTGGCCGCGAAATAATTCACCCCTCCACTTT.